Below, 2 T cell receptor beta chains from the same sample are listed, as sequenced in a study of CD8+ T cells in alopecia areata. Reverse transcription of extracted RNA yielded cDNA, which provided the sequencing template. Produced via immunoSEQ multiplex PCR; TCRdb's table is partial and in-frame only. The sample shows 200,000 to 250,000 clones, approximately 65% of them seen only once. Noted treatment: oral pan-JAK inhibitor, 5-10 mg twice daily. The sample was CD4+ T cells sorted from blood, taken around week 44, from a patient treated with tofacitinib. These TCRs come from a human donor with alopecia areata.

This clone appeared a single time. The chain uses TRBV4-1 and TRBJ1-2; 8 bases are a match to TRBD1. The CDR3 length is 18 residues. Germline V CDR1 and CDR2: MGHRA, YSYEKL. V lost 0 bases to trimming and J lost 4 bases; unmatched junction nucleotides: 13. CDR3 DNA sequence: TGCGCCAGCAGCCAAGATTCTCAGGGGGCTCGTCGTGGCTATGGCTACACCTTC. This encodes CASSQDSQGARRGYGYTF.

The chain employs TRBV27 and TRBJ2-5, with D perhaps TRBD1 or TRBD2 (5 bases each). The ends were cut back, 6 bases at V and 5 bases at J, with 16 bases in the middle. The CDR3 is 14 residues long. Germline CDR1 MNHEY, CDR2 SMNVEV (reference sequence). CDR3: CASSPDLGAETQYF. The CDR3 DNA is TGTGCCAGCAGCCCGGACCTCGGGGCGGAGACCCAGTACTTC.